The next 14 T cell receptor beta chains were all read from a single sample in a study of early T cells in non-severe SARS-CoV-2 infection. TCRdb re-called the 5' RACE reads with MiXCR, one entry per CDR3 protein. The sample contains fewer than 90,000 distinct CDR3 sequences, more than 13% of which appear only once. The sample consisted of whole blood. These receptor sequences come from an adult who was a healthcare worker with PCR-confirmed SARS-CoV-2 infection or an uninfected control (not recorded which).

The rearrangement links TRBV11-2 to TRBJ2-4; D is tentatively TRBD1 or TRBD2 (5 bases each). Trimming took off 5 bases at V and 9 bases at J, with 17 bases between the two ends. The CDR3 totals 14 residues. The germline V gene encodes CDR1 SGHAT and CDR2 FQNNGV. CDR3 residues: CASSPGEPGTIQYF. The CDR3 DNA reads as TGTGCCAGCAGCCCCGGGGAACCAGGGACCATTCAGTACTTC.

The rearrangement uses TRBV6-2 or TRBV6-3 and TRBJ1-1, with a weak D call TRBD1 (5 bases). V was clipped by 3 bases and J by 5 bases, with 13 bases between them. The germline gives CDR1 MNHEY, CDR2 SVGEGT. The CDR3 length is 14 residues. The CDR3 DNA is TGTGCCAGCAGTTATCGAGCATGGGGGACTGAAGCTTTCTTT. Protein product: CASSYRAWGTEAFF.

This clonotype was counted a few times. The CDR3 spells CASTGTGLSQPQHF. The CDR3 DNA reads as TGTGCCAGCACCGGAACGGGGTTGAGTCAGCCCCAGCATTTT. The genes are TRBV2 and TRBJ1-5; D unresolved. Germline CDR1 is SNHLY and CDR2 is FYNNEI. The CDR3 loop spans 14 amino acids. Trimming shortened V by 7 bases and J by 6 bases, and 16 bases separated the two germline ends.

The chain joins TRBV25-1 to TRBJ1-3; 8 nucleotides match TRBD1. The V gene's germline CDR1 is MGHDK and CDR2 SYGVNS. The CDR3 is made up of 16 amino acids. J gave up 1 base and V 6 bases, and 8 bases lay outside the gene matches. The CDR3 is CASSLGQGYSGNTIYF. The DNA for the CDR3 is TGTGCCAGCAGCCTCGGACAGGGTTATTCTGGAAACACCATATATTTT.

This clonotype was recorded many times. The CDR3 coding sequence is TGTGCCAGCAGTTACACGCTGGACAGGGGGGCCGCCTACGAGCAGTACTTC. Translating it yields CASSYTLDRGAAYEQYF. This sequence joins TRBV6-5 and TRBJ2-7, with 10 positions matching TRBD1. The V segment lost 2 bases and the J segment 2 bases; nucleotides outside the gene matches: 9. Germline V gene lookup returns CDR1 MNHEY and CDR2 SVGAGI. The CDR3 consists of 17 residues.

The chain links TRBV7-9 to TRBJ2-3; no firm D call. The germline gives CDR1 SEHNR, CDR2 FQNEAQ (reference sequence). V gave up 5 bases and J gave up 0 bases, with 12 bases separating them. The CDR3 covers 15 residues. CDR3 residues: CASSHTGGSTDTQYF. For the CDR3, the DNA is TGTGCCAGCAGCCATACTGGCGGTAGCACAGATACGCAGTATTTT.

The chain couples TRBV3-1 to TRBJ2-3; D unclear. The CDR3 extends over 13 amino acids. Per germline, CDR1 LGHDT and CDR2 YNNKEL (reference sequence). Between the trimmed V and J ends, which lost 3 bases and 0 bases, there was a span of 4 bases. CDR3 sequence reads: CASSHGSTDTQYF. The CDR3 coding sequence is TGTGCCAGCAGCCATGGGAGCACAGATACGCAGTATTTT.

V gene TRBV7-9 combines with J gene TRBJ1-1; D is possibly TRBD1 (6 bases). Trimming removed 3 bases at V and 3 bases at J, with 11 bases between. This CDR3 has 14 amino acids. In germline, CDR1 is SEHNR, CDR2 FQNEAQ (reference sequence). CDR3 region: CASSFSGVDTEAFF. The CDR3 coding sequence is TGTGCCAGCAGCTTTTCAGGGGTGGACACTGAAGCTTTCTTT.

This clonotype was seen at least ten times. DNA of the CDR3: TGTGCCATCACGGGCGGGGGAGCCACCGGGGAGCTGTTTTTT. This translates into CAITGGGATGELFF. This chain connects TRBV10-3 to TRBJ2-2, with 7 bases lining up with TRBD2. The junction had 6 bases not matched to a gene; V was cut back by 7 bases and J by 4 bases. Germline V CDR1 and CDR2: ENHRY, SYGVKD. CDR3 length: 14 residues.

This clonotype was observed at least ten times. The chain is built from TRBV2 and TRBJ1-4; 9 nucleotides line up with TRBD1. Trimming cost V 8 bases and J 5 bases; bases outside gene matches: 6. The CDR3 runs to 14 residues. The germline V gene has CDR1 SNHLY and CDR2 FYNNEI. The CDR3 is CASLPGTGNEKLFF. For the CDR3, the DNA is TGTGCCAGCCTACCCGGGACAGGGAATGAAAAACTGTTTTTT.

The chain recombines TRBV27 with TRBJ2-7; TRBD1 is a possible D gene (6 bases). The CDR3 totals 13 residues. Germline CDR1 MNHEY, CDR2 SMNVEV (reference sequence). Trimming shortened V by 6 bases and J by 7 bases, and 16 bases separated the two germline ends. In nucleotides, the CDR3 is TGTGCCAGCAGGCCTTTGGGGGCAAGGGAGCAGTACTTC. Protein product: CASRPLGAREQYF.

This clonotype occurred a few times. The J gene is TRBJ2-7, the V gene TRBV20-1, with 9 bases matching TRBD1. CDR1 and CDR2 from the germline V gene are DFQATT and SNEGSKA (reference sequence). Trimming cost V 1 base and J 4 bases; bases outside gene matches: 23. The CDR3 has 20 residues. CDR3 in amino acids: CSARVSRPQFPGQGFYEQYF. The CDR3 region has the DNA TGCAGTGCTAGAGTTTCCCGCCCCCAATTCCCAGGACAGGGGTTTTACGAGCAGTACTTC.

The chain couples TRBV7-2 to TRBJ2-1, with D perhaps TRBD1 or TRBD2 (5 bases each). Trimming removed 1 base at V and 6 bases at J, with 13 bases between. Germline assignment: CDR1 SGHTA and CDR2 FQGNSA. The CDR3 is 15 amino acids. CDR3 region: CASSLDQARGNEQFF. CDR3 bases: TGTGCCAGCAGCTTAGATCAGGCGAGGGGCAATGAGCAGTTCTTC.

This clonotype was recorded a few times. In nucleotides, the CDR3 is TGTGCCAGCAGCTTATCGGACGGGGGGGGAGATACGCAGTATTTT. Its protein product is CASSLSDGGGDTQYF. The chain carries TRBV7-6 and TRBJ2-3; 8 bases are a match to TRBD2. This CDR3 comprises 15 residues. The V gene end was trimmed by 2 bases and the J gene end by 5 bases; junction bases not matched to a gene: 6. Germline V gene data show CDR1 as SGHVS and CDR2 as FNYEAQ.